The T cell receptor beta chain described here comes from a study of T cell responses to AZD1222 COVID-19 vaccine. This CDR3 contains 16 residues. Germline CDR1 reads SQVTM; CDR2 reads ANQGSEA. Trimming removed 4 bases from V and 5 bases from J; junction bases left unmatched: 14. Libraries were prepared by immunoSEQ multiplex PCR; TCRdb keeps only in-frame clonotypes and omits some of them. The sample lists roughly 160,000 clones, roughly 92% occurring once. The clonotype originates from an adult in good health. The specimen comprised peripheral blood, sampled on day 0 of AZD1222 vaccination. This sequence joins TRBV29-1 and TRBJ2-1, with TRBD2 identical over 7 bases. The CDR3 here is CSVAGGSGIFNNEQFF. CDR3 bases: TGCAGCGTTGCGGGCGGGAGCGGGATTTTTAACAATGAGCAGTTCTTC.